This paragraph reports one T cell receptor beta chain. Using RNA transcripts as the source, TCR beta CDR3 regions were amplified. The HTBI set primed first-round TCR CDR3 RT-PCR. TCRdb called the multiplex PCR reads again in MiXCR, with one record for every CDR3 protein. This table has under 400,000 distinct CDR3 sequences, 20% to 25% appearing once. The data are from a study of T cells in Graves' hyperthyroidism and ophthalmopathy. After removal of 6 bases from V and 3 bases from J, the junction contained 7 bases not matched to a gene. The V gene's germline CDR1 is SQVTM and CDR2 ANQGSEA. The CDR3 has 13 amino acids.

The J gene is TRBJ1-2, the V gene TRBV29-1, with 7 positions matching TRBD1. The sequence derives from a man over 45 with Graves' hyperthyroidism. Sequenced sample: blood. CDR3: CSVRTGTDYGYTF. The CDR3 bases are TGCAGCGTGCGGACAGGAACCGACTATGGCTACACCTTC. The whole variable domain, remainder taken from reference TRBV29-1 and TRBJ1-2, is SAVISQKPSRDICQRGTSLTIQCQVDSQVTMMFWYRQQPGQSLTLIATANQGSEATYESGFVIDKFPISRPNLTFSTLTVSNMSPEDSSIYLCSVRTGTDYGYTFGSGTRLTVV.